This is a list of T cell receptor beta chains from one sample in a study of blood T cell repertoires in COVID-19. Produced via immunoSEQ multiplex PCR; TCRdb's table is partial and in-frame only. The sample contains under 15,000 clones, about 88% of which appear only once. The sequenced sample was peripheral blood. These receptors all stem from a human donor in a cohort sampled during active COVID-19. Both conserved end residues are part of each CDR3. D genes are given only for firm matches. Expanded clones get a size class; other rows say once, few or many, or leave the size out.

J: TRBJ2-1
V: TRBV27
length: 14
D: TRBD2
size: -
CDR3: CASSSLAGGNEQFF
DNA: TGTGCCAGCAGTAGCCTAGCGGGAGGCAATGAGCAGTTCTTC

J: TRBJ1-1
V: TRBV12-3/TRBV12-4
length: 12
D: -
size: -
CDR3: CASSFKNTEAFF
DNA: TGTGCCAGCAGTTTTAAGAACACTGAAGCTTTCTTT

J: TRBJ1-2
V: TRBV18
length: 16
D: TRBD1
size: -
CDR3: CASSPVPGQGSGGYTF
DNA: TGTGCCAGCTCACCAGTTCCGGGACAGGGAAGTGGAGGCTACACCTTC

J: TRBJ1-5
V: TRBV7-2
length: 15
D: -
size: -
CDR3: CASSLGREGNQPQHF
DNA: TGTGCCAGCAGCTTAGGGCGGGAGGGCAATCAGCCCCAGCATTTT

J: TRBJ2-5
V: TRBV5-1
length: 15
D: -
size: -
CDR3: CASWEGGLGQETQYF
DNA: TGCGCCAGCTGGGAGGGGGGACTTGGCCAAGAGACCCAGTACTTC

J: TRBJ2-4
V: TRBV9
length: 18
D: TRBD2
size: -
CDR3: CASSPSWGSGSPRNIQYF
DNA: TGTGCCAGCAGCCCCTCGTGGGGTAGCGGGAGCCCCCGGAACATTCAGTACTTC

J: TRBJ1-6
V: TRBV7-2
length: 16
D: TRBD1
size: -
CDR3: CASSLQGTRNNSPLHF
DNA: TGTGCCAGCAGCCTACAGGGGACGAGGAATAATTCACCCCTCCACTTT

J: TRBJ2-7
V: TRBV6-1
length: 14
D: -
size: once
CDR3: CASSEPRGATEQYF
DNA: TGTGCCAGCAGTGAACCCCGGGGGGCAACCGAGCAGTACTTC

J: TRBJ2-7
V: TRBV6-2/TRBV6-3
length: 18
D: -
size: -
CDR3: CASSYTHSTGYVSYEQYF
DNA: TGTGCCAGCAGTTACACCCATTCCACAGGGTATGTTTCCTACGAGCAGTACTTC

J: TRBJ2-5
V: TRBV28
length: 13
D: TRBD1
size: -
CDR3: CASKFTGGETQYF
DNA: TGTGCCAGCAAGTTCACAGGGGGAGAGACCCAGTACTTC

J: TRBJ2-7
V: TRBV6-2/TRBV6-3
length: 15
D: TRBD1
size: -
CDR3: CASSYGDRGRYEQYF
DNA: TGTGCCAGCAGTTACGGGGACAGGGGCCGCTACGAGCAGTACTTC

J: TRBJ1-2
V: TRBV15
length: 14
D: TRBD1
size: once
CDR3: CATSRPGQGLGYTF
DNA: TGTGCCACCAGCAGGCCGGGACAGGGGTTAGGCTACACCTTC

J: TRBJ1-2
V: TRBV11-2
length: 12
D: -
size: -
CDR3: CASSPRSGGYTF
DNA: TGTGCCAGCAGCCCCCGCTCGGGAGGCTACACCTTC